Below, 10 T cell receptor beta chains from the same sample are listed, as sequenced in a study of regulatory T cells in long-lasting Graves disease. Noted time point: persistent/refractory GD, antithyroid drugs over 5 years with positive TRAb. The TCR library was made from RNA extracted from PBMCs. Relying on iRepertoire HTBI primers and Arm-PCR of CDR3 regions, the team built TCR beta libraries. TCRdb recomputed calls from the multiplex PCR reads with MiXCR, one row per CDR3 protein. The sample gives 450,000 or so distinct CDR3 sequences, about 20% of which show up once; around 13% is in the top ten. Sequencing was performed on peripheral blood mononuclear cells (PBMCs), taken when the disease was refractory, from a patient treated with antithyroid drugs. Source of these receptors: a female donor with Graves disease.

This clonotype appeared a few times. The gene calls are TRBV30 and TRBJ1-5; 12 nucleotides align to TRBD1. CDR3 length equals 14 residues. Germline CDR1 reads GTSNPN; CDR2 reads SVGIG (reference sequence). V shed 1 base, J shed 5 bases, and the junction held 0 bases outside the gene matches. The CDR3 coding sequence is TGTGCCTGGAGTGGGGACAGGGGGCATCAGCCCCAGCATTTT. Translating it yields CAWSGDRGHQPQHF.

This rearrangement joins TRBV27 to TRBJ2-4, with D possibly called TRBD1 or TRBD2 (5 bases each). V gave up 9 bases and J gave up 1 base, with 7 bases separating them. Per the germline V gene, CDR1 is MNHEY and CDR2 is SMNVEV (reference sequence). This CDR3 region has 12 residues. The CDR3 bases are TGTGCCAGTGGGGGTGCCAAAAACATTCAGTACTTC. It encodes CASGGAKNIQYF.

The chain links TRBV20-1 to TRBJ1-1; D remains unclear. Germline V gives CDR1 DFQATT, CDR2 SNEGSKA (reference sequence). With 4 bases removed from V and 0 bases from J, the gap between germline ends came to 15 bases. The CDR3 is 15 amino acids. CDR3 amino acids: CSAKAPGQMNTEAFF. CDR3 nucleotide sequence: TGCAGTGCTAAGGCTCCAGGCCAGATGAACACTGAAGCTTTCTTT.

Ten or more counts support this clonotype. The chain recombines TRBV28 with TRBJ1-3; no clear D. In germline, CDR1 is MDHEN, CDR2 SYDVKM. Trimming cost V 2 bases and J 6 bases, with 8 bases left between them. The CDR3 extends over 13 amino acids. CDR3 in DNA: TGTGCCAGCAGTTTAGCTAACTCAAACACCATATATTTT. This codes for CASSLANSNTIYF.

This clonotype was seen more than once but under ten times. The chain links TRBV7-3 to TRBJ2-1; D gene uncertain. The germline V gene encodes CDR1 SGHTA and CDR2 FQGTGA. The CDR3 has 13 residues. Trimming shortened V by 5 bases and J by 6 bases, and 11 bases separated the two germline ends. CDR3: CASSTGFINEQFF. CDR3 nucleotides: TGTGCCAGCAGCACGGGTTTTATCAATGAGCAGTTCTTC. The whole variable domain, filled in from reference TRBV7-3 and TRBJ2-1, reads GAGVSQTPSNKVTEKGKYVELRCDPISGHTALYWYRQSLGQGPEFLIYFQGTGAADDSGLPNDRFFAVRPEGSVSTLKIQRTERGDSAVYLCASSTGFINEQFFGPGTRLTVL.

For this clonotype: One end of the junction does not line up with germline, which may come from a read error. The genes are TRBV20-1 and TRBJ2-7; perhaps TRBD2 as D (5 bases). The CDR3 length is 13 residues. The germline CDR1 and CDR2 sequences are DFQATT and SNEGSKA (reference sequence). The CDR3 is CSARGQREYEQCF. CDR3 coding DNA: TGCAGTGCAAGAGGTCAGAGGGAGTACGAGCAGTGCTTC.

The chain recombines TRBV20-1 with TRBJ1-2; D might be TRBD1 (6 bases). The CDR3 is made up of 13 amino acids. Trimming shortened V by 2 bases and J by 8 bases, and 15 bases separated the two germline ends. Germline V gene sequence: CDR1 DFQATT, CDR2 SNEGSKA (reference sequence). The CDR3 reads CSARSDRPRGYTF. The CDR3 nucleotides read TGCAGTGCTAGATCCGACAGGCCGCGAGGCTACACCTTC.

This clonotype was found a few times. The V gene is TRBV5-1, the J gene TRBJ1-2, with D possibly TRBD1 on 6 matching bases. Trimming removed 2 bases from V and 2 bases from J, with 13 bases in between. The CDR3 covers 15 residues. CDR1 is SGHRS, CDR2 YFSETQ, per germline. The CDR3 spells CASSFTAGANYGYTF. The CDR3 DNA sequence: TGCGCCAGCAGCTTCACGGCAGGGGCGAACTATGGCTACACCTTC. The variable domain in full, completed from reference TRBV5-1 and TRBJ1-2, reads KAGVTQTPRYLIKTRGQQVTLSCSPISGHRSVSWYQQTPGQGLQFLFEYFSETQRNKGNFPGRFSGRQFSNSRSEMNVSTLELGDSALYLCASSFTAGANYGYTFGSGTRLTVV.

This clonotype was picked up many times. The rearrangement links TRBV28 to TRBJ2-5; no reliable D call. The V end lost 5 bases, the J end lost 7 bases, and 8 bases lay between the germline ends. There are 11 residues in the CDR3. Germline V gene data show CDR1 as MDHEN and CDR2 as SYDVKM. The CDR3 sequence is CASSNEGTQYF. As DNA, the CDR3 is TGTGCCAGCAGTAACGAAGGGACCCAGTACTTC.

CDR3 amino acids: CASSWYGASGGVALVDEQYF. CDR3 DNA: TGTGCCAGCAGCTGGTACGGGGCTAGCGGGGGTGTAGCGCTCGTGGACGAGCAGTACTTC. V is TRBV5-6 and J is TRBJ2-7, with 10 bases aligning to TRBD2. Germline V lookup: CDR1 SGHDT, CDR2 YYEEEE. With 3 bases clipped from V and 5 bases from J, the junction kept 23 bases outside the gene matches. This CDR3 spans 20 amino acids. The whole variable domain, filled in from reference TRBV5-6 and TRBJ2-7, reads DAGVTQSPTHLIKTRGQQVTLRCSPKSGHDTVSWYQQALGQGPQFIFQYYEEEERQRGNFPDRFSGHQFPNYSSELNVNALLLGDSALYLCASSWYGASGGVALVDEQYFGPGTRLTVT.